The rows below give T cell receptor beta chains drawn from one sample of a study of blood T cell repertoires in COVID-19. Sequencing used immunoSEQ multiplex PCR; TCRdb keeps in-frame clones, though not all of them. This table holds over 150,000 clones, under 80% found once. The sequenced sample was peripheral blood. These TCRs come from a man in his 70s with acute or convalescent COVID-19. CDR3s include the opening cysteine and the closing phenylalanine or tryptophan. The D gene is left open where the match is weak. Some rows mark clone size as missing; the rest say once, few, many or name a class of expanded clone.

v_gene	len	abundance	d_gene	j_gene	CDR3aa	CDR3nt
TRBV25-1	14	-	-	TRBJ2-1	CASTPGTTYNEQFF	TGTGCCAGCACCCCCGGGACAACCTACAATGAGCAGTTCTTC
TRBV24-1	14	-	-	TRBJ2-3	CATSLDNRYGTQYF	TGTGCCACCAGTCTGGATAACAGATACGGTACGCAGTATTTT
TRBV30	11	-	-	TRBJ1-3	CAWAAGNTIYF	TGTGCCTGGGCCGCGGGAAACACCATATATTTT
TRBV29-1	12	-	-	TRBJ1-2	CSVVSQEGGYTF	TGCAGCGTTGTGTCGCAGGAGGGTGGCTACACCTTC
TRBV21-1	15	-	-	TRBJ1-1	CASSKALGGNTEAFF	TGTGCCAGCAGCAAAGCGCTAGGGGGGAACACTGAAGCTTTCTTT
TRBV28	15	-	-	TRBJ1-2	CASIPAGAFSGGYTF	TGTGCCAGCATACCAGCAGGGGCCTTTAGTGGTGGCTACACCTTC
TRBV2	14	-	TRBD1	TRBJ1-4	CASSPDRGNEKLFF	TGTGCCAGCAGCCCCGACAGGGGTAATGAAAAACTGTTTTTT
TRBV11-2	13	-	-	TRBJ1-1	CASSLGQSSEAFF	TGTGCCAGCAGCCTCGGACAGTCTTCTGAAGCTTTCTTT
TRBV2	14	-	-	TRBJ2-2	CASLAGKNTGELFF	TGTGCCAGCCTTGCGGGGAAGAACACCGGGGAGCTGTTTTTT
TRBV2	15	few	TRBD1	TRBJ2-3	CASSGLTGVGSTQYF	TGTGCCAGCAGTGGGCTGACAGGGGTCGGTAGTACGCAGTATTTT
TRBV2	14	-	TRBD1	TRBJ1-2	CASRPGQGRYGYTF	TGTGCCAGCAGACCCGGACAGGGTCGCTATGGCTACACCTTC
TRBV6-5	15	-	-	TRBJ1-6	CASSSPDGVASPLHF	TGTGCCAGCAGTTCGCCCGACGGGGTGGCTTCACCCCTCCACTTT
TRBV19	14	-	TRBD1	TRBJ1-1	CASSPGQGATEAFF	TGTGCCAGTAGTCCGGGACAGGGGGCCACTGAAGCTTTCTTT
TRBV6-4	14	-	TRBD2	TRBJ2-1	CASSERGGVDEQFF	TGTGCCAGCTCTGAGCGGGGGGGCGTCGATGAGCAGTTCTTC
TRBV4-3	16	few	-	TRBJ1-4	CASSQDPAGTNEKLFF	TGCGCCAGCAGCCAAGATCCGGCAGGGACTAATGAAAAACTGTTTTTT
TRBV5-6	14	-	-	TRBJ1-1	CASSPGVGLAEAFF	TGTGCCAGCAGCCCCGGAGTGGGGCTCGCTGAAGCTTTCTTT
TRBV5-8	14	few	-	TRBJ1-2	CASSFGTSDYGYTF	TGTGCCAGCAGCTTCGGGACTTCGGACTATGGCTACACCTTC
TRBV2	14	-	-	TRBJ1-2	CASREGLANYGYTF	TGTGCCAGCAGGGAAGGATTAGCTAACTATGGCTACACCTTC
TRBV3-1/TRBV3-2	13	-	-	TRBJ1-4	CASSRQNNEKLFF	TGTGCCAGCAGCCGTCAGAATAATGAAAAACTGTTTTTT
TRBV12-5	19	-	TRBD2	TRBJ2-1	CASGLVEGGTSPHYNEQFF	TGTGCTAGTGGTTTGGTAGAGGGAGGGACCTCCCCTCACTACAATGAGCAGTTCTTC
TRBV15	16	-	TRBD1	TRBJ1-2	CATSEFAGQGPYGYTF	TGTGCCACCAGCGAGTTTGCGGGACAGGGACCTTATGGCTACACCTTC
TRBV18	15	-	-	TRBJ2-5	CASSPPGGSLETQYF	TGTGCCAGCTCACCACCAGGCGGGTCATTGGAGACCCAGTACTTC
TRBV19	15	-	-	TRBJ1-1	CASSMIQGSNTEAFF	TGTGCCAGTAGTATGATCCAGGGAAGTAACACTGAAGCTTTCTTT
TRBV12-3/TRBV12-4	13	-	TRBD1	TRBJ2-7	CASSRQGPYEQYF	TGTGCCAGCAGCCGACAGGGCCCCTACGAGCAGTACTTC
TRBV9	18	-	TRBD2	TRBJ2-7	CASSVGPGLADPPGEQYF	TGTGCCAGCAGCGTAGGGCCGGGACTAGCGGACCCCCCGGGCGAGCAGTACTTC
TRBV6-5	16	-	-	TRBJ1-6	CASSYSGLLPTSPLHF	TGTGCCAGCAGTTACTCGGGACTTTTACCGACTTCACCCCTCCACTTT
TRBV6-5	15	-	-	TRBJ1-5	CASRRGQSPNQPQHF	TGTGCCAGCAGGCGCGGACAGAGCCCAAATCAGCCCCAGCATTTT